Listed below are T cell receptor beta chains from one sample, sequenced in a study of T cell responses to AZD1222 COVID-19 vaccine. Assay: immunoSEQ multiplex PCR; the TCRdb copy retains only in-frame clones and omits some. Found here are over 100,000 clones, approximately 91% of them singletons; the top ten hold roughly 0.98%. The sequencing used peripheral blood, collected 28 days after the second AZD1222 dose. Receptors were obtained from an adult who received the AZD1222 COVID-19 vaccine. Both conserved end residues are part of each CDR3. The D gene is left open where the match is weak. A row's size may be missing; if present it is once, few, many or a size class.

J | length | D | size | V | DNA | CDR3
TRBJ1-2 | 13 | - | - | TRBV5-1 | TGCGCCAGCAGCCCCGAAGGTAACTATGGCTACACCTTC | CASSPEGNYGYTF
TRBJ2-3 | 17 | TRBD1 | - | TRBV2 | TGTGCCAGCAGGGCTCCCCCGACAGGGAGCAACACAGATACGCAGTATTTT | CASRAPPTGSNTDTQYF
TRBJ1-1 | 12 | - | - | TRBV12-3/TRBV12-4 | TGTGCCAGCAAACATTCGAACACTGAAGCTTTCTTT | CASKHSNTEAFF
TRBJ1-4 | 13 | - | - | TRBV29-1 | TGCAGCGTTGAATTCGTGCAAGATGAAAAACTGTTTTTT | CSVEFVQDEKLFF
TRBJ1-1 | 13 | - | - | TRBV18 | TGTGCCGTTACCGGGACATTGAACACTGAAGCTTTCTTT | CAVTGTLNTEAFF
TRBJ2-5 | 14 | - | - | TRBV12-2 | TGTGCAAGTCGCTTAGTTAGGGGGAAAGAGACCCAGTACTTC | CASRLVRGKETQYF
TRBJ1-1 | 14 | - | few | TRBV2 | TGTGCCAGCAAATTCGGCAGCACTCCTGATGAAGCTTTCTTT | CASKFGSTPDEAFF
TRBJ2-5 | 16 | - | - | TRBV6-1 | TGTGCCAGCAGTGCCTGGCGGGGAGCGCAACAAGAGACCCAGTACTTC | CASSAWRGAQQETQYF
TRBJ2-7 | 13 | - | once | TRBV15 | TGTGCCACCAGCAGAGATGGGGTCTACGAGCAGTACTTC | CATSRDGVYEQYF
TRBJ2-1 | 19 | TRBD2 | few | TRBV18 | TGTGCCAGCTCACCGCACAGTCTAACGGGACTAGCGACCTTCAATGAGCAGTTCTTC | CASSPHSLTGLATFNEQFF
TRBJ1-3 | 12 | - | - | TRBV12-5 | TGTGCTAGTGGTTTGAGTTGGGGCACCATATATTTT | CASGLSWGTIYF
TRBJ1-5 | 14 | TRBD1 | - | TRBV30 | TGTGCCTGGGCACCGGGACAGTGGAATCAGCCCCAGCATTTT | CAWAPGQWNQPQHF
TRBJ1-1 | 12 | - | - | TRBV5-4 | TGTGCCAGCAGTTGGGAGGAGACTGAAGCTTTCTTT | CASSWEETEAFF
TRBJ2-7 | 13 | - | - | TRBV5-1 | TGCGCCAGCAGCTTAAGGGGTTCCTACGAGCAGTACTTC | CASSLRGSYEQYF